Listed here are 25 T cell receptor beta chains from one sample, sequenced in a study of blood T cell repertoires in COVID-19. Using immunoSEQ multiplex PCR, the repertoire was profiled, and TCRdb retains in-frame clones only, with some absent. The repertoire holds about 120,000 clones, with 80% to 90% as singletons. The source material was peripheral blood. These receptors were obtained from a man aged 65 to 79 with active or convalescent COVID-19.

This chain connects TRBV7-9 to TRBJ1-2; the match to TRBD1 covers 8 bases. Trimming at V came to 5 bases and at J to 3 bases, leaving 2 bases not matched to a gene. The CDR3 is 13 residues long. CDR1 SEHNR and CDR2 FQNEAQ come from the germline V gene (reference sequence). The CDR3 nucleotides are TGTGCCAGCAGCAAGGGACAGGACTATGGCTACACCTTC. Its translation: CASSKGQDYGYTF.

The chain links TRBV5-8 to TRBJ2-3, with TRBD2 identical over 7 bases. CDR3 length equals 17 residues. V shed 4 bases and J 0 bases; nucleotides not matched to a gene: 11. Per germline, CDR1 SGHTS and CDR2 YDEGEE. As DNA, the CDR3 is TGTGCCAGCAGCGGCTGGGAGCGGGGCCTTAGCACAGATACGCAGTATTTT. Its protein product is CASSGWERGLSTDTQYF.

The CDR3 protein is CASSLSIQGLPYNEQFF. CDR3 DNA: TGTGCCAGCAGCCTATCAATACAGGGCCTTCCCTACAATGAGCAGTTCTTC. The V and J genes are TRBV27 and TRBJ2-1; TRBD1 might be the D (6 bases). The CDR3 contains 17 residues. With 6 bases removed from V and 2 bases from J, the gap between germline ends came to 20 bases. Germline values: CDR1 MNHEY, CDR2 SMNVEV (reference sequence).

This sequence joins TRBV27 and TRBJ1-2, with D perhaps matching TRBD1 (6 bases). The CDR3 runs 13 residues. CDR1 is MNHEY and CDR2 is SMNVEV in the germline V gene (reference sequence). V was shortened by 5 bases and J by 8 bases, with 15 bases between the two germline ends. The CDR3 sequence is CASSHRETRGYTF. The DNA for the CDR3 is TGTGCCAGCAGTCACAGGGAGACTCGAGGCTACACCTTC.

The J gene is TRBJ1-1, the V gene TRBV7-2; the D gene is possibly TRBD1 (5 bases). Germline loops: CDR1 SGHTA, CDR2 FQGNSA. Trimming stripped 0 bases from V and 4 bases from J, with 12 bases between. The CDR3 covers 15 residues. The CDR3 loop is CASSLAGQGLTEAFF. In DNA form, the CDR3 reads TGTGCCAGCAGCTTAGCAGGGCAGGGTCTCACTGAAGCTTTCTTT.

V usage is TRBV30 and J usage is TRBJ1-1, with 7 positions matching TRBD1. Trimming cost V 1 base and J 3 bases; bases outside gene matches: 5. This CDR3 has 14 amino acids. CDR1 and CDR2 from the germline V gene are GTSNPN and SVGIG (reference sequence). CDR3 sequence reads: CAWSATGEYTEAFF. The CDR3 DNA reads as TGTGCCTGGAGTGCTACAGGGGAGTACACTGAAGCTTTCTTT.

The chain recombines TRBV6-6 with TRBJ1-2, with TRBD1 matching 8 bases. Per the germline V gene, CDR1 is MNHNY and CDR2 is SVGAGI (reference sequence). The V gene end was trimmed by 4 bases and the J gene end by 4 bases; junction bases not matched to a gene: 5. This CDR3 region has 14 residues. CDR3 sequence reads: CASSLGGTGYGYTF. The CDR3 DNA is TGTGCCAGCAGTTTGGGGGGGACAGGCTATGGCTACACCTTC.

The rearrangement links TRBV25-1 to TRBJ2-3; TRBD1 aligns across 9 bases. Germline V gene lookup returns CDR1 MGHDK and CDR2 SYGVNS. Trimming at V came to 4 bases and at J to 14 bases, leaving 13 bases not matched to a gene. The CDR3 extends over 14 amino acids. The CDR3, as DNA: TGTGCCAGCAGTGGCTACACAGGGGGCGAATGGCTGTATTTT. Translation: CASSGYTGGEWLYF. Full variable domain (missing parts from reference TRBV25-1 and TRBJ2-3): EADIYQTPRYLVIGTGKKITLECSQTMGHDKMYWYQQDPGMELHLIHYSYGVNSTEKGDLSSESTVSRIRTEHFPLTLESARPSHTSQYLCASSGYTGGEWLYFGPGTRLTVL.

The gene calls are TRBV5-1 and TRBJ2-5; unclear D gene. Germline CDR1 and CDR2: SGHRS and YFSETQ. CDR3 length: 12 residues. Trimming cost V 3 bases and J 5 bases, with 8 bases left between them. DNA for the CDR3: TGCGCCAGCAGCTCCTTCGGGGAGACCCAGTACTTC. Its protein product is CASSSFGETQYF.

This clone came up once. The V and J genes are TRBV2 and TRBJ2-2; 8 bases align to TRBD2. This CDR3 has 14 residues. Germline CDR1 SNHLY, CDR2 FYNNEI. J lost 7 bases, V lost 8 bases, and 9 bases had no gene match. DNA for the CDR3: TGTGCCAGCTTGATGGGACTAGTATACGGGGAGCTGTTTTTT. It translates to CASLMGLVYGELFF.

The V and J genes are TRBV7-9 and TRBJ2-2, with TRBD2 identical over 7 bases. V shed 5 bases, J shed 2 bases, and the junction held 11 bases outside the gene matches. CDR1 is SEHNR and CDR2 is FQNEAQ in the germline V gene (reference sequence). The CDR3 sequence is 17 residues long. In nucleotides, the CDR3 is TGTGCCAGCAGCGGGAGGGACGGGCAGAAAAACACCGGGGAGCTGTTTTTT. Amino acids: CASSGRDGQKNTGELFF.

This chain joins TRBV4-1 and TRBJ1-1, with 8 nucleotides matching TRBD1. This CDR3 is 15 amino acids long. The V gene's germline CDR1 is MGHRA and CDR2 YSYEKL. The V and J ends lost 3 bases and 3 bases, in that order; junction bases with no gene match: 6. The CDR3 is CASSQTGVEDTEAFF. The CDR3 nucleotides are TGCGCCAGCAGCCAGACAGGGGTCGAGGACACTGAAGCTTTCTTT.

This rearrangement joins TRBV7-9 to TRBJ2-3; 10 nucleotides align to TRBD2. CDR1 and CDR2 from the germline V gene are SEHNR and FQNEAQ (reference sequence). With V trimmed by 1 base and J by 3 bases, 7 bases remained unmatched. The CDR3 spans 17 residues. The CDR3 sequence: CASSLGSSGRGTDTQYF. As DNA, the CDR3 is TGTGCCAGCAGCTTAGGATCCAGCGGGAGGGGGACAGATACGCAGTATTTT.

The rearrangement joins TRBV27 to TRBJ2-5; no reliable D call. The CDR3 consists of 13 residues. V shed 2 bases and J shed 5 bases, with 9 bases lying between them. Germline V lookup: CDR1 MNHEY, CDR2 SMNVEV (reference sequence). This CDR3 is CASSLKQWETQYF. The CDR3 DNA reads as TGTGCCAGCAGTTTAAAACAGTGGGAGACCCAGTACTTC.

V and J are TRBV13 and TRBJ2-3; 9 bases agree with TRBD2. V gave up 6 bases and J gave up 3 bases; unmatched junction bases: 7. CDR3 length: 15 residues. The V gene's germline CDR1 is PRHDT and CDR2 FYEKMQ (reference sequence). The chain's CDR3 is CASSPLTSGTDTQYF. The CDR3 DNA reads TGTGCCAGCAGTCCACTGACTAGCGGAACAGATACGCAGTATTTT.

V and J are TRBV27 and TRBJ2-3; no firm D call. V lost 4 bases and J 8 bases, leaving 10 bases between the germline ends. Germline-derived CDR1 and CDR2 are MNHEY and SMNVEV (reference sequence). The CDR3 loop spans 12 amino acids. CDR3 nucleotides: TGTGCCAGCAGTTCAAGAGTTCTTACGCAGTATTTT. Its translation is CASSSRVLTQYF.

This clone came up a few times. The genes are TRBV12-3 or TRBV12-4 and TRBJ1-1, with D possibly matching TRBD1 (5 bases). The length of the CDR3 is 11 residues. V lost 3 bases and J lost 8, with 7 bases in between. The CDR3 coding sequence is TGTGCCAGCAGTTTCCAGGGCGAAGCTTTCTTT. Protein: CASSFQGEAFF.

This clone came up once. The CDR3 is CASSLRYYTF. The CDR3 coding sequence is TGTGCCAGCAGTCTTCGGTACTACACCTTC. The chain couples TRBV2 to TRBJ1-2, with unresolved D. The CDR3 is made up of 10 amino acids. V gave up 5 bases and J gave up 10 bases, with 8 bases separating them. Germline values: CDR1 SNHLY, CDR2 FYNNEI.

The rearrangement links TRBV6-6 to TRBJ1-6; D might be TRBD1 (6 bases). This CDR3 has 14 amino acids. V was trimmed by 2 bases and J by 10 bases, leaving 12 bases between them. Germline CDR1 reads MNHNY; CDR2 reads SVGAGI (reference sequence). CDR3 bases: TGTGCCAGCAGTTACCCGACAGGTGGCTCACCCCTCCACTTT. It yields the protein CASSYPTGGSPLHF.

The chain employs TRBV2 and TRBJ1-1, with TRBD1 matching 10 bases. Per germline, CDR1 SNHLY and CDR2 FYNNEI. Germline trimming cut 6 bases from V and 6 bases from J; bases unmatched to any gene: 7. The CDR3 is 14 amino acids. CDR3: CASSRGQGLSEAFF. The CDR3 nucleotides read TGTGCCAGCAGCCGGGGACAGGGGCTCTCTGAAGCTTTCTTT.

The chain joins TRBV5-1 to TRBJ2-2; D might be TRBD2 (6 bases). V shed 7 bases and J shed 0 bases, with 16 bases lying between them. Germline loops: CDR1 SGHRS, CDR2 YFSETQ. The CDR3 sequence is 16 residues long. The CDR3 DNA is TGCGCCAGCCTTGAAGGGCGGGGAACGAACACCGGGGAGCTGTTTTTT. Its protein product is CASLEGRGTNTGELFF.

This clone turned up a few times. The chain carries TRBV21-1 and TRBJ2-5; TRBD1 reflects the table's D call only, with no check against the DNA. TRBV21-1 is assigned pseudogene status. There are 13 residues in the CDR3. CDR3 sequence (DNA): TGTGCCAGCAGCAAAGGGGCCCAAGAGACCCAGTACTTC. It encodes CASSKGAQETQYF.

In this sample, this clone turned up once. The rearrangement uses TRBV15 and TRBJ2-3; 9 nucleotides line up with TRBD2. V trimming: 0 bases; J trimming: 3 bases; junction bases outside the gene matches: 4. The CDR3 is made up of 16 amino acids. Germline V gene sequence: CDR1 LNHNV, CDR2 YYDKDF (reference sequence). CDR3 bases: TGTGCCACCAGCAGAGAGGGCGCGGGAGGGACAGATACGCAGTATTTT. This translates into CATSREGAGGTDTQYF. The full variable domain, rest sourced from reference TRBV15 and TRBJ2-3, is DAMVIQNPRYQVTQFGKPVTLSCSQTLNHNVMYWYQQKSSQAPKLLFHYYDKDFNNEADTPDNFQSRRPNTSFCFLDIRSPGLGDTAMYLCATSREGAGGTDTQYFGPGTRLTVL.

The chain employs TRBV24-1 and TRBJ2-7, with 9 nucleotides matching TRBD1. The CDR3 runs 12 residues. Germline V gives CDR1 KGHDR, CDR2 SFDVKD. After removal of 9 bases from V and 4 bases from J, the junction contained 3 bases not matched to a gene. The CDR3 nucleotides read TGTGCCACCGGGGACAGGGATTACGAGCAGTACTTC. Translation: CATGDRDYEQYF.

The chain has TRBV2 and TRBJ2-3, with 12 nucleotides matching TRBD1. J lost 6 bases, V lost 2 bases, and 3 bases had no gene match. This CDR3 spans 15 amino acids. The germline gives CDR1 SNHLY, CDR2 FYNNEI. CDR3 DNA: TGTGCCAGCAGTGAATGGGGACAGGGGGCCGATACGCAGTATTTT. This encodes CASSEWGQGADTQYF.